This T cell receptor (beta chain) is from a study of T cell responses to AZD1222 COVID-19 vaccine. General study results and limits: Vaccine-associated CD4 TCRs spanned spike, dominant at 160-218 and 743-854.

The protocol was immunoSEQ multiplex PCR, while the TCRdb copy is restricted to in-frame clones and leaves out a portion. This sample carries 75,000 to 100,000 clones, just over 85% of them seen once, and the ten largest clones take around 5.9%. The J segment lost 3 bases and the V segment lost 5 bases, leaving 6 bases of the junction unmatched. The CDR3 contains 15 residues. CDR1 and CDR2 from the germline V gene are MNHEY and SMNVEV (reference sequence). Turning to this clone: Its antigen is still unknown.

The sequence was obtained from an adult in good health. Sequencing was performed on peripheral blood, taken on day 0 of AZD1222 vaccination. The J gene is TRBJ1-1, the V gene TRBV27; TRBD1 matches at 10 bases. The CDR3 sequence is CASSPRDRGYTEAFF. CDR3 sequence (DNA): TGTGCCAGCAGTCCCAGGGACAGGGGTTACACTGAAGCTTTCTTT.